The sequence of this TCR beta chain was determined in a study of T-cell reconstitution after alpha-beta-depleted transplantation in children. Regarding the study as a whole: There were reportedly several hundred expanded graft clones from which alpha-beta T cells came about two months after transplant. One year after transplant, T-cell counts and diversity came mostly from newly produced T cells. Surviving recipient T cells and intrathymic progenitors accounted for some patients' high TCRbeta diversity at day 60.

Ten or more counts support this clonotype. Antigen: not known. Trimming removed 0 bases from V and 6 bases from J, with 6 bases in between. CDR1 and CDR2 from the germline V gene are LNHNV and YYDKDF (reference sequence). The CDR3 covers 12 residues. A TCRbeta library incorporating unique molecular identifiers was prepared. A single record per CDR3 protein comes from TCRdb applying MiXCR to the PCR reads. This repertoire shows approximately 190,000 distinct CDR3 sequences, 6.3% found once; its top ten account for 4.5% to 5.5%. The chain is built from TRBV15 and TRBJ2-7; D gene unclear. This clonotype was sampled from a girl under two years old with combined immunodeficiency, due to receive a stem cell transplant. The sequenced sample was PBMCs, obtained before TCRalphabeta/CD19-depleted stem cell transplant. The CDR3 is CATSRDLGEQYF. The CDR3 DNA follows: TGTGCCACCAGCAGAGATCTTGGCGAGCAGTACTTC.